Following are 24 T cell receptor beta chains from one sample sequenced in a study of graft-versus-host responses after intestinal transplantation. The table came from immunoSEQ multiplex PCR; TCRdb's copy has only in-frame clones and leaves some out. The sample has roughly 89,000 clones, roughly nine tenths seen once. Their antigen targets remain unknown. Sequencing was performed on unstimulated CD4+ T cells sorted from spleen or lymph node cells, taken before intestinal transplant. These receptors came from a human donor who received an intestinal transplant.

The rearrangement uses TRBV7-2 and TRBJ2-7, with D tentatively TRBD1 (5 bases). The V gene's germline CDR1 is SGHTA and CDR2 FQGNSA. CDR3 length: 15 residues. Trimming took 3 bases from V and 2 from J, leaving 14 bases between them. The CDR3 coding sequence is TGTGCCAGCAGCTTCGAACGCCAGGGCACCTACGAGCAGTACTTC. Protein sequence: CASSFERQGTYEQYF.

As for this clone: Additional DNA sequences in this sample encode the identical CDR3. V is TRBV6-5 and J is TRBJ1-2, with D perhaps TRBD1 (5 bases). Trimming cost V 2 bases and J 7 bases, with 11 bases left between them. CDR1 is MNHEY, CDR2 SVGAGI, per germline. The CDR3 extends over 13 amino acids. CDR3 sequence (DNA): TGTGCCAGCAGTTACCCAGACAGAACTGGCTACACCTTC. Encoded protein: CASSYPDRTGYTF.

This chain uses TRBV7-9 with TRBJ1-4, with TRBD1 matching 7 bases. Per germline, CDR1 SEHNR and CDR2 FQNEAQ (reference sequence). The J segment lost 7 bases and the V segment lost 5 bases, leaving 13 bases of the junction unmatched. CDR3 length equals 16 residues. The CDR3 here is CASSARGTATVEKLFF. In DNA form, the CDR3 reads TGTGCCAGCAGCGCGCGAGGGACAGCGACCGTTGAAAAACTGTTTTTT.

The chain combines TRBV4-1 with TRBJ2-5; the D gene is possibly TRBD1 (6 bases). With 1 base removed from V and 5 bases from J, the gap between germline ends came to 14 bases. Germline values: CDR1 MGHRA, CDR2 YSYEKL. The CDR3 has 15 amino acids. The CDR3 loop is CASSQAFQGKETQYF. The CDR3 DNA sequence: TGCGCCAGCAGCCAAGCTTTCCAGGGGAAGGAGACCCAGTACTTC.

This chain joins TRBV30 and TRBJ2-1; 10 bases line up with TRBD2. In germline, CDR1 is GTSNPN, CDR2 SVGIG (reference sequence). The CDR3 runs 15 residues. V dropped 0 bases and J dropped 2; count of bases not matched to a gene: 1. The CDR3 spells CAWSVLAGTYNEQFF. Written as DNA, the CDR3 is TGTGCCTGGAGTGTACTAGCGGGAACCTACAATGAGCAGTTCTTC. Together with reference TRBV30 and TRBJ2-1, the CDR3 gives the full variable domain: SQTIHQWPATLVQPVGSPLSLECTVEGTSNPNLYWYRQAAGRGLQLLFYSVGIGQISSEVPQNLSASRPQDRQFILSSKKLLLSDSGFYLCAWSVLAGTYNEQFFGPGTRLTVL.

The chain joins TRBV7-9 to TRBJ2-1, with 7 bases that match TRBD2. The CDR3 contains 14 residues. V lost 2 bases and J lost 7; bases outside the gene matches: 5. Germline V gene data show CDR1 as SEHNR and CDR2 as FQNEAQ (reference sequence). CDR3 sequence reads: CASSLMAGENEQFF. The DNA for the CDR3 is TGTGCCAGCAGCTTAATGGCGGGGGAGAATGAGCAGTTCTTC.

V usage is TRBV19 and J usage is TRBJ1-5; D may be TRBD1 (5 bases). CDR3 size: 12 residues. Germline V gene lookup returns CDR1 LNHDA and CDR2 SQIVND (reference sequence). V lost 1 base, J lost 11 bases, and 9 bases lay in between. CDR3 bases: TGTGCCAGTAGTATAGGGGGCCCGGCCCAGCATTTT. As protein: CASSIGGPAQHF.

V gene TRBV4-1 combines with J gene TRBJ2-3; D remains unclear. The CDR3 extends over 14 amino acids. The V and J ends lost 1 base and 2 bases respectively, with 7 bases between them. CDR1 is MGHRA, CDR2 YSYEKL, per germline. The CDR3: CASSQVDYTDTQYF. As DNA, the CDR3 is TGCGCCAGCAGCCAAGTAGATTACACAGATACGCAGTATTTT.

This chain links TRBV9 with TRBJ1-2; a possible D gene is TRBD1 (6 bases). CDR1 is SGDLS, CDR2 YYNGEE, per germline. The CDR3 runs to 14 residues. Trimming stripped 2 bases from V and 5 bases from J, with 13 bases between. Here the CDR3 reads CASSVGRGSYGYTF. The CDR3 nucleotides are TGTGCCAGCAGCGTCGGCAGGGGTTCATATGGCTACACCTTC.

J is TRBJ1-3 and V is TRBV5-1, with a weak D call TRBD1 (5 bases). CDR1 is SGHRS, CDR2 YFSETQ, per germline. V dropped 4 bases and J dropped 7 bases, with 18 bases sitting between them. This CDR3 has 15 residues. The CDR3 loop reads CASSAYPGGFNTIYF. CDR3 nucleotides: TGCGCCAGCAGCGCATACCCCGGGGGTTTCAACACCATATATTTT. Using reference TRBV5-1 and TRBJ1-3 for the parts outside the CDR3, the full variable domain is KAGVTQTPRYLIKTRGQQVTLSCSPISGHRSVSWYQQTPGQGLQFLFEYFSETQRNKGNFPGRFSGRQFSNSRSEMNVSTLELGDSALYLCASSAYPGGFNTIYFGEGSWLTVV.

The CDR3 region is CASSFYRTGNQPQHF. The CDR3 DNA is TGTGCCAGCAGCTTTTACCGAACAGGGAATCAGCCCCAGCATTTT. This chain joins TRBV5-8 and TRBJ1-5, with D perhaps TRBD1 (6 bases). Germline V gene sequence: CDR1 SGHTS, CDR2 YDEGEE. Deletions cut 2 bases from V and 4 bases from J, with 13 bases between. The CDR3 is 15 amino acids.

The CDR3 nucleotides are TGCGCCAGCAGCTTGGCCGTTGGACAGGGGGCACCCCTCCACTTT. Its protein is CASSLAVGQGAPLHF. The chain couples TRBV5-1 to TRBJ1-6; 10 bases line up with TRBD1. V lost 0 bases and J lost 11; bases outside the gene matches: 5. There are 15 residues in the CDR3. Germline CDR1 is SGHRS and CDR2 is YFSETQ.

This rearrangement joins TRBV4-1 to TRBJ2-3, with a possible D match to TRBD1 (6 bases). Between the trimmed V and J ends, which lost 8 bases and 0 bases, there was a span of 21 bases. The germline CDR1 and CDR2 sequences are MGHRA and YSYEKL. This CDR3 is 17 amino acids long. This chain's CDR3 is CASGLEQGAWSTDTQYF. CDR3 DNA sequence: TGCGCCAGCGGGTTAGAACAGGGAGCCTGGAGCACAGATACGCAGTATTTT.

This clone showed up just a few times. This sequence joins TRBV18 and TRBJ2-5, with 9 nucleotides matching TRBD2. The CDR3 length is 19 residues. From germline, CDR1 is KGHSH and CDR2 LQKENI. Germline trimming cut 0 bases from V and 2 bases from J; bases unmatched to any gene: 13. DNA for the CDR3: TGTGCCAGCTCACCACCCTGGGGTAGCGGGGGCTCCCTGCAAGAGACCCAGTACTTC. It yields the protein CASSPPWGSGGSLQETQYF. Full variable domain (remainder filled in from reference TRBV18 and TRBJ2-5): NAGVMQNPRHLVRRRGQEARLRCSPMKGHSHVYWYRQLPEEGLKFMVYLQKENIIDESGMPKERFSAEFPKEGPSILRIQQVVRGDSAAYFCASSPPWGSGGSLQETQYFGPGTRLLVL.

The V and J genes are TRBV19 and TRBJ1-3; D possibly corresponds to TRBD1 (5 bases). Trimming stripped 1 base from V and 0 bases from J, with 13 bases between. The CDR3 covers 17 residues. Germline CDR1 and CDR2: LNHDA and SQIVND (reference sequence). The CDR3 coding sequence is TGTGCCAGTAGTATAGTCGCACAGGCCGACTCTGGAAACACCATATATTTT. Its protein product is CASSIVAQADSGNTIYF.

The V gene is TRBV29-1, the J gene TRBJ1-2, with 7 positions matching TRBD1. In germline, CDR1 is SQVTM, CDR2 ANQGSEA. The V gene end was trimmed by 6 bases and the J gene end by 4 bases; junction bases not matched to a gene: 8. The CDR3 spans 13 residues. The DNA for the CDR3 is TGCAGCGTCAGACAGGGTGTGGGCTATGGCTACACCTTC. Translated: CSVRQGVGYGYTF.

The chain uses TRBV19 and TRBJ1-6; 7 positions match TRBD1. V lost 5 bases and J lost 10; bases outside the gene matches: 11. Germline V gene data show CDR1 as LNHDA and CDR2 as SQIVND (reference sequence). This CDR3 has 15 residues. The CDR3 loop reads CASSGRGRGESPLHF. As DNA, the CDR3 is TGTGCCAGTAGTGGTAGGGGGCGCGGGGAATCACCCCTCCACTTT.

The V gene is TRBV28, the J gene TRBJ1-2, with 7 bases fitting TRBD1. The V gene end was trimmed by 2 bases and the J gene end by 4 bases; junction bases not matched to a gene: 1. The CDR3 has 13 amino acids. In germline, CDR1 is MDHEN, CDR2 SYDVKM. CDR3 sequence: CASSLRDSYGYTF. In DNA, the CDR3 is TGTGCCAGCAGTTTACGGGACAGCTATGGCTACACCTTC.

This chain links TRBV10-3 with TRBJ1-1, with 7 bases that match TRBD1. The CDR3 is 15 amino acids. After removal of 0 bases from V and 1 base from J, the junction contained 2 bases not matched to a gene. Germline CDR1 ENHRY, CDR2 SYGVKD. CDR3 region: CAISESKGANTEAFF. CDR3 DNA: TGTGCCATCAGTGAGTCTAAGGGGGCGAACACTGAAGCTTTCTTT.

The rearrangement uses TRBV7-8 and TRBJ2-5, with 8 bases aligning to TRBD2. The CDR3 totals 15 residues. CDR1 is SGHVS, CDR2 FQNEAQ, per germline. V shed 10 bases and J 1 base; nucleotides not matched to a gene: 11. CDR3 loop: CAITPIAGRQETQYF. CDR3 nucleotide sequence: TGTGCCATAACACCTATAGCGGGGCGCCAAGAGACCCAGTACTTC.

The V call is TRBV27, the J call TRBJ2-3; 9 bases line up with TRBD2. After removal of 7 bases from V and 7 bases from J, the junction contained 15 bases not matched to a gene. The CDR3 is 16 amino acids. The germline CDR1 and CDR2 sequences are MNHEY and SMNVEV (reference sequence). The CDR3 reads CASTRRVAGEVNTQYF. The CDR3 region has the DNA TGTGCCAGCACCCGACGGGTAGCGGGGGAAGTGAATACGCAGTATTTT.

The genes are TRBV19 and TRBJ1-1; D call uncertain. This CDR3 has 13 amino acids. V lost 6 bases and J lost 3, with 11 bases in between. CDR1 is LNHDA and CDR2 is SQIVND in the germline V gene (reference sequence). The CDR3 DNA follows: TGTGCCAGTAGACTTGACATGGACACTGAAGCTTTCTTT. Translation: CASRLDMDTEAFF.

This clone was detected only once. This chain connects TRBV7-2 to TRBJ2-2; perhaps TRBD1 as D (6 bases). Trimming took 4 bases from V and 4 from J, leaving 16 bases between them. The CDR3 is 16 amino acids. Germline CDR1 and CDR2: SGHTA and FQGNSA. CDR3 bases: TGTGCCAGCAGCTCTAGGACAGCCGGCTCCACCGGGGAGCTGTTTTTT. As protein: CASSSRTAGSTGELFF.

This chain joins TRBV5-4 and TRBJ2-6; D is unclear. The V gene's germline CDR1 is SGHNT and CDR2 YYREEE (reference sequence). Trimming cost V 4 bases and J 1 base, with 12 bases left between them. The CDR3 is 16 residues long. In DNA, the CDR3 is TGTGCCAGCAGCAGAAGACTCCTGTCTGGGGCCAACGTCCTGACTTTC. It specifies CASSRRLLSGANVLTF.